This TCR beta chain was observed in a study of cytomegalovirus exposure and HLA in healthy donors. Germline CDR1 SNHLY, CDR2 FYNNEI. This CDR3 has 15 amino acids. Trimming cost V 6 bases and J 5 bases, with 19 bases left between them. The PCR ran on 60 Vbeta and 13 Jbeta primers. The method was immunoSEQ multiplex PCR; TCRdb's version includes in-frame clones alone and lacks a portion of them. The table lists under 200,000 clones, around 68% of them singletons, with less than 1.5% in the top ten. The chain links TRBV2 to TRBJ2-5; TRBD2 might be the D (6 bases). Sequencing was done on a sample of PBMCs. The clonotype comes from a man aged 50 or older in good health and CMV-seronegative. The CDR3 DNA is TGTGCCAGCAGCCTGGTGGAAGCGGGTGGGGAGACCCAGTACTTC. This gives the protein CASSLVEAGGETQYF.